One sample yielded the 19 T cell receptor beta chains listed below, sequenced in a study of T cells in Graves' hyperthyroidism and ophthalmopathy. Amplification of TCR beta CDR3 regions was performed using RNA transcripts as template. The HTBI set primed first-round TCR CDR3 RT-PCR. TCRdb re-called the multiplex PCR reads with MiXCR, one entry per CDR3 protein. The sample carries about 590,000 distinct CDR3 sequences, less than 20% recorded once. The source material was blood. All receptors derive from a woman aged 25-40 years with Graves' hyperthyroidism.

This clonotype has a handful of counts. The chain joins TRBV6-2 or TRBV6-3 to TRBJ1-2; 7 positions match TRBD1. Per the germline V gene, CDR1 is MNHEY and CDR2 is SVGEGT. This CDR3 comprises 16 residues. V gave up 6 bases and J gave up 4 bases; unmatched junction bases: 14. Here the CDR3 reads CASRNALPDRAYGYTF. CDR3 coding DNA: TGTGCCAGCAGAAACGCCCTCCCTGACAGGGCCTATGGCTACACCTTC.

This clonotype came up a few times. CDR3 loop: CASSLRGALAGGPGGELFF. CDR3 nucleotides: TGTGCCAGCAGTTTACGTGGTGCACTAGCGGGAGGGCCGGGCGGGGAGCTGTTTTTT. The chain has TRBV27 and TRBJ2-2, with TRBD2 matching 13 bases. This CDR3 is 19 amino acids long. Germline assignment: CDR1 MNHEY and CDR2 SMNVEV (reference sequence). Trimming took 2 bases from V and 7 from J; bases not matched to a gene: 13.

This clonotype was observed many times. The V gene is TRBV3-1, the J gene TRBJ1-5; D unclear. With 0 bases removed from V and 7 bases from J, the gap between germline ends came to 7 bases. The CDR3 is made up of 13 amino acids. CDR1 and CDR2 (germline): LGHDT, YNNKEL (reference sequence). CDR3: CASSQDVGQPQHF. In DNA, the CDR3 is TGTGCCAGCAGCCAAGACGTAGGCCAGCCCCAGCATTTT.

This clonotype appeared many times. The chain employs TRBV15 and TRBJ2-7, with D possibly being TRBD2 (5 bases). CDR1 LNHNV and CDR2 YYDKDF come from the germline V gene (reference sequence). This CDR3 comprises 15 residues. V dropped 0 bases and J dropped 3 bases, with 12 bases sitting between them. The DNA for the CDR3 is TGTGCCACCAGCAGAGAGGCTAGCCGGATCTACGAGCAGTACTTC. It specifies CATSREASRIYEQYF.

The table lists this clonotype with many counts. V is TRBV12-3 or TRBV12-4 and J is TRBJ2-3; 9 bases map to TRBD2. The junction had 7 bases not matched to a gene; V was cut back by 6 bases and J by 0 bases. The CDR3 covers 16 residues. CDR3 residues: CASRPWTSESTDTQYF. In DNA form, the CDR3 reads TGTGCCAGCAGGCCTTGGACTAGCGAGAGCACAGATACGCAGTATTTT.

This clonotype was observed many times. This chain links TRBV5-1 with TRBJ2-3; 12 positions agree with TRBD1. The CDR3 is 16 residues long. Germline V gene sequence: CDR1 SGHRS, CDR2 YFSETQ. V trimming: 4 bases; J trimming: 3 bases; junction bases outside the gene matches: 6. For the CDR3, the DNA is TGCGCCAGCAGCACGGGACAGGGGGCAGGTACAGATACGCAGTATTTT. Amino acid sequence: CASSTGQGAGTDTQYF. The full variable domain, its missing parts supplied by reference TRBV5-1 and TRBJ2-3, is KAGVTQTPRYLIKTRGQQVTLSCSPISGHRSVSWYQQTPGQGLQFLFEYFSETQRNKGNFPGRFSGRQFSNSRSEMNVSTLELGDSALYLCASSTGQGAGTDTQYFGPGTRLTVL.

This clonotype was seen repeatedly, ten times or more. The rearrangement joins TRBV5-1 to TRBJ2-2, with D unclear. Germline lookup yields CDR1 SGHRS and CDR2 YFSETQ. V lost 1 base, J lost 6 bases, and 10 bases lay in between. The CDR3 is 14 amino acids. In nucleotides, the CDR3 is TGCGCCAGCAGCTTGATATCCGGGCCCGGGGAGCTGTTTTTT. Its translation is CASSLISGPGELFF.

This clonotype appeared many times. The chain joins TRBV7-3 to TRBJ2-2; D unresolved. This CDR3 has 12 amino acids. CDR1 and CDR2 (germline): SGHTA, FQGTGA. The V end lost 1 base, the J end lost 4 bases, and 1 base lay between the germline ends. CDR3 nucleotide sequence: TGTGCCAGCAGCTTAAGCACCGGGGAGCTGTTTTTT. Translation gives CASSLSTGELFF.

This clonotype was recorded at least ten times. The chain combines TRBV27 with TRBJ2-1; TRBD2 matches 14 bases. In germline, CDR1 is MNHEY, CDR2 SMNVEV (reference sequence). This CDR3 is built from 18 residues. V lost 2 bases, J lost 4 bases, and 7 bases stayed unmatched. CDR3 sequence (DNA): TGTGCCAGCAGTTTAATGGGGACTAGCGGGAGTGTGTACAATGAGCAGTTCTTC. Protein product: CASSLMGTSGSVYNEQFF.

The sample holds many counts of this clonotype. The chain has TRBV18 and TRBJ2-7, with 8 bases matching TRBD1. J gave up 7 bases and V 3 bases, and 8 bases lay outside the gene matches. Germline V gives CDR1 KGHSH, CDR2 LQKENI. This CDR3 comprises 14 residues. CDR3 residues: CASSPMGQAGEQYF. CDR3 coding DNA: TGTGCCAGCTCACCCATGGGACAGGCCGGAGAGCAGTACTTC.

In its sample, this clonotype was seen many times. V is TRBV2 and J is TRBJ1-1; perhaps TRBD1 as D (5 bases). Trimming removed 7 bases from V and 1 base from J, with 10 bases in between. Germline loops: CDR1 SNHLY, CDR2 FYNNEI. This CDR3 has 13 residues. The CDR3 loop is CASTIDRNTEAFF. As DNA, the CDR3 is TGTGCCAGCACCATAGACAGGAACACTGAAGCTTTCTTT.

This clonotype was recorded at least ten times. This rearrangement joins TRBV20-1 to TRBJ2-4, with D possibly matching TRBD2 (5 bases). The length of the CDR3 is 13 residues. Germline lookup yields CDR1 DFQATT and CDR2 SNEGSKA (reference sequence). The V end lost 0 bases, the J end lost 6 bases, and 9 bases lay between the germline ends. CDR3 loop: CSARDTRLNIQYF. CDR3 in DNA: TGCAGTGCTAGAGATACTAGATTAAACATTCAGTACTTC.

This clonotype was counted at least ten times. DNA of the CDR3: TGCAGTGCTAGAGAACCGGGACAGAACACCGGGGAGCTGTTTTTT. It translates to CSAREPGQNTGELFF. The chain links TRBV20-1 to TRBJ2-2; possibly TRBD1 for D (6 bases). This CDR3 has 15 amino acids. Germline V gene sequence: CDR1 DFQATT, CDR2 SNEGSKA (reference sequence). Trimming stripped 0 bases from V and 1 base from J, with 9 bases between.

This clonotype was seen at least ten times. The rearrangement links TRBV7-2 to TRBJ2-7; perhaps TRBD2 as D (6 bases). Germline V gene lookup returns CDR1 SGHTA and CDR2 FQGNSA. The CDR3 spans 15 residues. The ends were cut back, 1 base at V and 3 bases at J, with 13 bases in the middle. CDR3: CASSLGWGDRYEQYF. The CDR3 DNA reads TGTGCCAGCAGCTTAGGGTGGGGGGATCGCTACGAGCAGTACTTC.

V is TRBV20-1 and J is TRBJ1-1, with 10 bases aligning to TRBD1. With V trimmed by 1 base and J by 3 bases, 2 bases remained unmatched. The germline V gene has CDR1 DFQATT and CDR2 SNEGSKA (reference sequence). CDR3 length: 14 amino acids. The CDR3 DNA reads TGCAGTGCTAGAGGAGGACAGGGGGACACTGAAGCTTTCTTT. Its translation: CSARGGQGDTEAFF.

This clonotype showed up just a few times. V is TRBV5-1 and J is TRBJ1-4; D gene unclear. CDR1 is SGHRS, CDR2 YFSETQ, per germline. With 1 base removed from V and 7 bases from J, the gap between germline ends came to 14 bases. The CDR3 runs 15 residues. The CDR3, as DNA: TGCGCCAGCAGCTTGAACCGGGTCTCGAGTGAAAAACTGTTTTTT. This sequence encodes CASSLNRVSSEKLFF. Supplemented by reference TRBV5-1 and TRBJ1-4, the full variable domain reads KAGVTQTPRYLIKTRGQQVTLSCSPISGHRSVSWYQQTPGQGLQFLFEYFSETQRNKGNFPGRFSGRQFSNSRSEMNVSTLELGDSALYLCASSLNRVSSEKLFFGSGTQLSVL.

This clonotype has a count of ten or more. The DNA for the CDR3 is TGTGCCAGCAGCCTTCACGGGACCGCCCCAGGTTCACCCCTCCACTTT. Translated: CASSLHGTAPGSPLHF. The J gene is TRBJ1-6, the V gene TRBV5-5, with D maybe TRBD1 (5 bases). Germline-derived CDR1 and CDR2 are SGHKS and YYEKEE (reference sequence). Trimming pared 4 bases from V and 9 bases from J, leaving 20 bases between. This CDR3 is built from 16 residues.

A few counts support this clonotype. A much larger clone differs by one base, so this may be a read error. The chain couples TRBV3-1 to TRBJ2-3; TRBD2 matches 9 bases. V was clipped by 3 bases and J by 2 bases; unmatched bases: 6. CDR3 size: 16 residues. Germline CDR1 is LGHDT and CDR2 is YNNKEL (reference sequence). The CDR3 coding sequence is TGTGCCAGCAGCCACCTTAGCGGGAGTCACACAGATACGCAGTATTTT. Translating it yields CASSHLSGSHTDTQYF.

In its sample, this clonotype was seen a few times. The V gene is TRBV6-2 or TRBV6-3, the J gene TRBJ2-7; D call uncertain. Germline V gene sequence: CDR1 MNHEY, CDR2 SVGEGT. CDR3 size: 12 residues. The V end was cut by 5 bases, the J end by 6 bases, with 11 bases between. CDR3 sequence (DNA): TGTGCCAGCAGTAGCCTAGTGTTCGAGCAGTACTTC. Protein sequence: CASSSLVFEQYF.